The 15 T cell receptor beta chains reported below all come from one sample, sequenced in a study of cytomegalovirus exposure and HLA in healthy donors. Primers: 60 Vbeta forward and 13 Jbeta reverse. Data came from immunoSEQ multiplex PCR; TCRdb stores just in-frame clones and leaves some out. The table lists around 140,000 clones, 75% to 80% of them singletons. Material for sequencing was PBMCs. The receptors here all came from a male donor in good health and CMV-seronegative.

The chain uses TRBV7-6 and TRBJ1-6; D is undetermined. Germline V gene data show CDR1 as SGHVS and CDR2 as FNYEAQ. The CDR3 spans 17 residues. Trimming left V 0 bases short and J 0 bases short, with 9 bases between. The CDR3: CASSLAQDSSYNSPLHF. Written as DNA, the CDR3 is TGTGCCAGCAGCTTAGCCCAAGATAGCTCCTATAATTCACCCCTCCACTTT.

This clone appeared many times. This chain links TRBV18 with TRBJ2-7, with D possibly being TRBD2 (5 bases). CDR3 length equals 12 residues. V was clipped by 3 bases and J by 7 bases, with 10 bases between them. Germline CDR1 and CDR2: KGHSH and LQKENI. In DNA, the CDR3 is TGTGCCAGCTCACCCGTCCGGGGAGAGCAGTACTTC. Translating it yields CASSPVRGEQYF.

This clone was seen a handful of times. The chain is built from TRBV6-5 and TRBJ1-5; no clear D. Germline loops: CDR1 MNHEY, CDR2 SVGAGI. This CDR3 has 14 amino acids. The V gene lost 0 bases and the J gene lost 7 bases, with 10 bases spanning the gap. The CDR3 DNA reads TGTGCCAGCAGTTACTCCGGGCGGGCGCAGCCCCAGCATTTT. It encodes CASSYSGRAQPQHF.

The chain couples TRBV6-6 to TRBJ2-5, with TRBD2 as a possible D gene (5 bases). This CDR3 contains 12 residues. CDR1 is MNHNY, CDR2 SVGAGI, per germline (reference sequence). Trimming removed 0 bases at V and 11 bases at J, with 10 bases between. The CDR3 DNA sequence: TGTGCCAGCAGTTACTCCGGGGATGAGCAGTACTTC. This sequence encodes CASSYSGDEQYF.

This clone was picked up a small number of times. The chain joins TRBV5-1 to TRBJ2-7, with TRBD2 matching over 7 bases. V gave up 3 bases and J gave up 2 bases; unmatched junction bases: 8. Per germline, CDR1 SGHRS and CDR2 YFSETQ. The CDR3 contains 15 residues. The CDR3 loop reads CASSWTGGGTYEQYF. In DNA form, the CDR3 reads TGCGCCAGCAGCTGGACGGGGGGAGGGACCTACGAGCAGTACTTC.

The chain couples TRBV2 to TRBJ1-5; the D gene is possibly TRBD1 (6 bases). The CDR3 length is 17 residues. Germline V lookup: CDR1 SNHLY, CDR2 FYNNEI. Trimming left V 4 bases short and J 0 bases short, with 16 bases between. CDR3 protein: CASSVNQGHFSNQPQHF. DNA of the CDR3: TGTGCCAGCAGTGTTAATCAGGGACACTTTAGCAATCAGCCCCAGCATTTT.

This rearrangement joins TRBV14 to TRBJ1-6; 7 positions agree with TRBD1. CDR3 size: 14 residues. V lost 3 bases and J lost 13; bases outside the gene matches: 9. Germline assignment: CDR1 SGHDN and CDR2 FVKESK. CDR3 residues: CASSQGTAPAPLHF. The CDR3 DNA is TGTGCCAGCAGCCAGGGGACAGCACCTGCGCCCCTCCACTTT.

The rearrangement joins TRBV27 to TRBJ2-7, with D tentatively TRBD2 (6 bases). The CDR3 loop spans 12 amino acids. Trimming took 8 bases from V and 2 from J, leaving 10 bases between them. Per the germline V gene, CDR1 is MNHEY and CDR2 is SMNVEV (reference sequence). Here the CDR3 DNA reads TGTGCCAGCGGGGGGTCTCCCTACGAGCAGTACTTC. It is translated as CASGGSPYEQYF.

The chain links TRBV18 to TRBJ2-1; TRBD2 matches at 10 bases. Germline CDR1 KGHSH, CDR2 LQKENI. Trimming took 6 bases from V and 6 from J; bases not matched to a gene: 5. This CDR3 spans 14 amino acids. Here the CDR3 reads CASSEGLASNEQFF. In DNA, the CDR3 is TGTGCCAGCTCCGAGGGACTAGCGAGCAATGAGCAGTTCTTC.

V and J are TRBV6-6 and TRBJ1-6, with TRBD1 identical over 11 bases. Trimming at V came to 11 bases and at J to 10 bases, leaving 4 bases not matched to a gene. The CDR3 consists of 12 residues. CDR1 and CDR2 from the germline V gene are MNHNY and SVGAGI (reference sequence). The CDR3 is CAGGQGVSPLHF. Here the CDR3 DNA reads TGTGCCGGGGGACAGGGGGTATCACCCCTCCACTTT.

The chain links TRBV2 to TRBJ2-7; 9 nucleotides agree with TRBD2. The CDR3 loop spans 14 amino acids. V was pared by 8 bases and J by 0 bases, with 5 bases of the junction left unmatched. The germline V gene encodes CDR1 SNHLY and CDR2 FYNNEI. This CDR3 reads CASLAGYSSYEQYF. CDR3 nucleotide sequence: TGTGCCAGCCTAGCGGGGTACAGCTCCTACGAGCAGTACTTC.

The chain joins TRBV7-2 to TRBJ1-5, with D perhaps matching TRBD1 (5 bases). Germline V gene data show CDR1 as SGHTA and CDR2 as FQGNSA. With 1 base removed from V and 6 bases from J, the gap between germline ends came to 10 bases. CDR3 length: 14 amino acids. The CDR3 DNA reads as TGTGCCAGCAGCTTAGGACAGCCTTTTCAGCCCCAGCATTTT. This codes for CASSLGQPFQPQHF.

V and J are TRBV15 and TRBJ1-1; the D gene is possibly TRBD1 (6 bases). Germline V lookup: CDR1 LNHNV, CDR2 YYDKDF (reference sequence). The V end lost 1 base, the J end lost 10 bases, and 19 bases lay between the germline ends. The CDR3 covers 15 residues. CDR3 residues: CATSRGQAGSRLAFF. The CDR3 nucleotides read TGTGCCACCAGCAGAGGACAGGCCGGCAGTAGATTAGCTTTCTTT.

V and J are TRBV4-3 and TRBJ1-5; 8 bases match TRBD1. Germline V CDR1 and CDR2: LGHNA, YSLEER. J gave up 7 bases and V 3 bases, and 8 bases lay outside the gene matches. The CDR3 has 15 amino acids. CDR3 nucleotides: TGCGCCAGCAGCCACTCGACAGGGGCAGGACAGCCCCAGCATTTT. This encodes CASSHSTGAGQPQHF.

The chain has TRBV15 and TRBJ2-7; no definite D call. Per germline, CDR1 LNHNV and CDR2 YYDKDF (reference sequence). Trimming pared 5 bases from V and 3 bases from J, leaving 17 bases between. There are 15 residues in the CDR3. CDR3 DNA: TGTGCCACCAGCCACCCGCAAGGCGGTATCTACGAGCAGTACTTC. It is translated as CATSHPQGGIYEQYF. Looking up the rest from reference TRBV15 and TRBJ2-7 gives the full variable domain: DAMVIQNPRYQVTQFGKPVTLSCSQTLNHNVMYWYQQKSSQAPKLLFHYYDKDFNNEADTPDNFQSRRPNTSFCFLDIRSPGLGDTAMYLCATSHPQGGIYEQYFGPGTRLTVT.